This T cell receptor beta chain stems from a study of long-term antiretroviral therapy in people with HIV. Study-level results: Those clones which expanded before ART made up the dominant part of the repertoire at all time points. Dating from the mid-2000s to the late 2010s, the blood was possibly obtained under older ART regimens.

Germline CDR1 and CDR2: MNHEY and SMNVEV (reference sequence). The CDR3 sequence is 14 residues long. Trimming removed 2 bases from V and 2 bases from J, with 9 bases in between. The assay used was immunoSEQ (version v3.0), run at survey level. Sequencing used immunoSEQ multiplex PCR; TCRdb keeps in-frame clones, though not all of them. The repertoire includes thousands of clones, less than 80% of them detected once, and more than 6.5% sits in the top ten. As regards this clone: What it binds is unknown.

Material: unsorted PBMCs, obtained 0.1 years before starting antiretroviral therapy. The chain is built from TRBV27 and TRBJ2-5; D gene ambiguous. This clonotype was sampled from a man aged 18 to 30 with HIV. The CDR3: CASSLGQRQETQYF. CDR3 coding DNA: TGTGCCAGCAGTTTAGGGCAGCGACAAGAGACCCAGTACTTC.